These 15 T cell receptor beta chains share one sample of origin, sequenced in a study of T cells in Graves' hyperthyroidism and ophthalmopathy. TCR beta CDR3 regions were amplified from RNA. First-round RT-PCR with HTBI primers amplified the TCR CDR3 region. TCRdb re-analysed the multiplex PCR reads in MiXCR, keeping a single row per CDR3 protein. The sample lists under 300,000 distinct CDR3 sequences, roughly 15% occurring once. Source material: blood. The source is a woman aged 40 to 55 with Graves' hyperthyroidism.

This clonotype was counted many times. The chain joins TRBV2 to TRBJ2-7, with 9 bases lining up with TRBD1. Unmatched junction bases numbered 9, after V lost 6 bases and J lost 6 bases. Germline V gene lookup returns CDR1 SNHLY and CDR2 FYNNEI. This CDR3 has 14 residues. The CDR3 reads CASSIQGAYREQYF. In DNA form, the CDR3 reads TGTGCCAGCAGCATACAGGGGGCGTATCGCGAGCAGTACTTC.

This clonotype has just a few counts. The chain recombines TRBV28 with TRBJ2-7; a weak D match, TRBD2 (5 bases). This CDR3 has 11 residues. Trimming pared 5 bases from V and 7 bases from J, leaving 9 bases between. Germline CDR1 and CDR2: MDHEN and SYDVKM. The CDR3 here is CASSLRREQYF. The CDR3 DNA follows: TGTGCCAGCAGTCTACGGAGGGAGCAGTACTTC.

This clonotype was seen many times. The V and J genes are TRBV6-1 and TRBJ1-2, with D unresolved. The CDR3 is 13 residues long. Trimming took off 5 bases at V and 6 bases at J, with 13 bases between the two ends. CDR1 and CDR2 (germline): MNHNS, SASEGT. The DNA of the CDR3 is TGTGCCAGCAGTCCCCGGGATCACGATGGCTACACCTTC. Its protein product is CASSPRDHDGYTF.

This clonotype was detected many times. This chain joins TRBV12-3 or TRBV12-4 and TRBJ2-1, with 9 bases aligning to TRBD1. V shed 3 bases, J shed 7 bases, and the junction held 7 bases outside the gene matches. The CDR3 extends over 15 amino acids. The CDR3 region has the DNA TGTGCCAGCAGTTTTTGGGGGACAGGGCAGAATGAGCAGTTCTTC. This gives the protein CASSFWGTGQNEQFF.

V is TRBV6-1 and J is TRBJ2-2, with D unclear. The CDR3 has 15 residues. Trimming shortened V by 6 bases and J by 2 bases, and 13 bases separated the two germline ends. Germline values: CDR1 MNHNS, CDR2 SASEGT. The chain's CDR3 is CASRPQSLNTGELFF. In DNA form, the CDR3 reads TGTGCCAGCAGGCCACAGTCGCTTAACACCGGGGAGCTGTTTTTT.

This sequence joins TRBV7-9 and TRBJ1-2; tentative D call: TRBD1 (5 bases). V was shortened by 1 base and J by 8 bases, with 11 bases between the two germline ends. Per germline, CDR1 SEHNR and CDR2 FQNEAQ (reference sequence). The CDR3 has 13 residues. This CDR3 reads CASSLEQVRGYTF. The CDR3 DNA follows: TGTGCCAGCAGCTTAGAACAGGTCCGGGGCTACACCTTC.

This clonotype was observed a handful of times. The chain links TRBV2 to TRBJ1-6; D not certain. The V end lost 8 bases, the J end lost 6 bases, and 8 bases lay between the germline ends. Germline V gene lookup returns CDR1 SNHLY and CDR2 FYNNEI. The CDR3 has 12 residues. Here the CDR3 DNA reads TGTGCCAGCCGGAGAGGTAATTCACCCCTCCACTTT. It yields the protein CASRRGNSPLHF.

Many counts were recorded for this clonotype. This chain connects TRBV2 to TRBJ1-2; D remains ambiguous. CDR1 and CDR2 from the germline V gene are SNHLY and FYNNEI. Trimming cost V 7 bases and J 4 bases, with 16 bases left between them. This CDR3 has 14 amino acids. CDR3 bases: TGTGCCAGCACCTCTGAGGCCACCATCTATGGCTACACCTTC. It encodes CASTSEATIYGYTF.

The gene calls are TRBV19 and TRBJ1-2; D gene uncertain. The ends were cut back, 5 bases at V and 0 bases at J, with 10 bases in the middle. There are 14 residues in the CDR3. Germline V CDR1 and CDR2: LNHDA, SQIVND (reference sequence). The DNA for the CDR3 is TGTGCCAGTAGTCCAACGTACGCTAACTATGGCTACACCTTC. Its protein product is CASSPTYANYGYTF.

This clonotype was counted many times. The rearrangement links TRBV28 to TRBJ2-3, with 10 bases that match TRBD1. The CDR3 has 16 residues. V was clipped by 4 bases and J by 4 bases; unmatched bases: 8. CDR1 and CDR2 (germline): MDHEN, SYDVKM. In DNA, the CDR3 is TGTGCCAGCAGTTCTACCGGGACAGGGGTCCCAGATACGCAGTATTTT. Protein sequence: CASSSTGTGVPDTQYF. The full variable domain, its missing parts supplied by reference TRBV28 and TRBJ2-3, is DVKVTQSSRYLVKRTGEKVFLECVQDMDHENMFWYRQDPGLGLRLIYFSYDVKMKEKGDIPEGYSVSREKKERFSLILESASTNQTSMYLCASSSTGTGVPDTQYFGPGTRLTVL.

The genes are TRBV19 and TRBJ2-1, with 9 bases identical to TRBD2. There are 17 residues in the CDR3. V was clipped by 5 bases and J by 0 bases; unmatched bases: 8. Germline V CDR1 and CDR2: LNHDA, SQIVND (reference sequence). The CDR3 sequence is CASSLTSGSSSYNEQFF. The DNA for the CDR3 is TGTGCCAGTAGTCTAACTAGCGGGTCTAGCTCCTACAATGAGCAGTTCTTC.

The V and J genes are TRBV7-8 and TRBJ2-3; D uncertain. The CDR3 totals 16 residues. V dropped 1 base and J dropped 0 bases, with 11 bases sitting between them. Germline CDR1 reads SGHVS; CDR2 reads FQNEAQ. This CDR3 reads CASSLGRLESTDTQYF. As DNA, the CDR3 is TGTGCCAGCAGCTTAGGCCGCCTGGAGAGCACAGATACGCAGTATTTT.

V and J are TRBV5-1 and TRBJ2-1; 7 bases fit TRBD2. The germline gives CDR1 SGHRS, CDR2 YFSETQ. The CDR3 has 18 residues. V gave up 5 bases and J gave up 5 bases; unmatched junction bases: 19. The CDR3 sequence: CASRPGWGMERGDNEQFF. The CDR3 DNA sequence: TGCGCCAGCAGACCTGGATGGGGGATGGAGCGGGGTGACAATGAGCAGTTCTTC.

In this sample, this clonotype turned up a few times. V gene TRBV5-1 combines with J gene TRBJ2-7, with 8 bases lining up with TRBD2. CDR3 length: 15 amino acids. Trimming took 0 bases from V and 3 from J; bases not matched to a gene: 5. Germline-derived CDR1 and CDR2 are SGHRS and YFSETQ. The CDR3 loop reads CASSLGAGANYEQYF. CDR3 nucleotides: TGCGCCAGCAGCTTGGGAGCGGGAGCCAACTACGAGCAGTACTTC.

In its sample, this clonotype was seen many times. In DNA, the CDR3 is TGTGCCAGCAGTTTGTATCAAAATCAGCCCCAGCATTTT. This sequence encodes CASSLYQNQPQHF. The V and J genes are TRBV12-3 or TRBV12-4 and TRBJ1-5; D is undetermined. V dropped 3 bases and J dropped 4 bases, with 7 bases sitting between them. The CDR3 spans 13 residues.